The 6 T cell receptor beta chains presented below share a single source sample, sequenced in a study of T cells in Graves' hyperthyroidism and ophthalmopathy. TCR beta CDR3 sequences were amplified from RNA transcripts. An initial round of RT-PCR targeting the TCR CDR3 relied on the HTBI primer set. Via MiXCR, TCRdb re-called the multiplex PCR reads, giving one row per CDR3 protein. The sample contains 380,000 or so distinct CDR3 sequences, over 15% of which appear only once. Sequencing input: blood. These receptor sequences come from a woman aged 18-29 years with Graves' hyperthyroidism.

This clonotype occurred many times. The chain is built from TRBV10-3 and TRBJ2-2; D gene unclear. Trimming took 4 bases from V and 5 from J, leaving 14 bases between them. Looked up from germline, CDR1 is ENHRY and CDR2 is SYGVKD. The CDR3 loop spans 15 amino acids. As DNA, the CDR3 is TGTGCCATCAGTGGACCGAGCGACGCTACCGGGGAGCTGTTTTTT. As protein: CAISGPSDATGELFF.

The table lists this clonotype with a few counts. The chain recombines TRBV18 with TRBJ2-7; the match to TRBD1 covers 11 bases. The germline V gene encodes CDR1 KGHSH and CDR2 LQKENI. CDR3 length: 14 amino acids. V trimming: 5 bases; J trimming: 4 bases; junction bases outside the gene matches: 4. The CDR3 here is CASSAGQGVYEQYF. The DNA of the CDR3 is TGTGCCAGCTCAGCGGGACAGGGGGTTTACGAGCAGTACTTC.

This clonotype was observed at least ten times. The chain uses TRBV12-3 or TRBV12-4 and TRBJ1-1; D is unresolved. The ends were cut back, 1 base at V and 8 bases at J, with 5 bases in the middle. This CDR3 region has 11 residues. The CDR3 reads CASSLGLEAFF. The DNA of the CDR3 is TGTGCCAGCAGTTTAGGGCTGGAAGCTTTCTTT.

About this clonotype: One junction end disagrees with the germline gene, perhaps due to a read error. The chain recombines TRBV5-1 with TRBJ1-1; TRBD1 matches 9 bases. CDR1 and CDR2 from the germline V gene are SGHRS and YFSETQ. The CDR3 covers 17 residues. The chain's CDR3 is CASSPWDRVGLIGEASF. DNA for the CDR3: TGCGCCAGCAGCCCCTGGGACAGGGTAGGCCTCATCGGTGAAGCTTCCTTT.

This clonotype has at least ten counts. The gene calls are TRBV12-3 or TRBV12-4 and TRBJ1-1, with D unclear. CDR3 length equals 14 residues. V was shortened by 5 bases and J by 1 base, with 11 bases between the two germline ends. The CDR3 protein is CASSTGYTNTEAFF. The CDR3 DNA reads as TGTGCCAGCAGTACGGGGTATACGAACACTGAAGCTTTCTTT.

Ten or more counts support this clonotype. The gene calls are TRBV11-2 and TRBJ2-5, with TRBD1 matching 10 bases. V lost 1 base and J lost 4; bases outside the gene matches: 9. Per the germline V gene, CDR1 is SGHAT and CDR2 is FQNNGV. The CDR3 sequence is 17 residues long. The CDR3 bases are TGTGCCAGCAGCTTAGTGGGACAGGGGTCCCGTCGAGAGACCCAGTACTTC. It specifies CASSLVGQGSRRETQYF.